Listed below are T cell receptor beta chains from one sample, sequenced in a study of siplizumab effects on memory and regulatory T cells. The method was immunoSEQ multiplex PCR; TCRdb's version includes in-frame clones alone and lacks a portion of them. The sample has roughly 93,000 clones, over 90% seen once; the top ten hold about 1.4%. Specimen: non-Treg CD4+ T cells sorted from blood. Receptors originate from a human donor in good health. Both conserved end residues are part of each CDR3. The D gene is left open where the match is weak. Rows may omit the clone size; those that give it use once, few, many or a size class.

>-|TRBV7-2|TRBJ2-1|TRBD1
TGTGCCAGCAGCTTTACCGGGACAGGGGGATTCCGAAGGAATGAGCAGTTCTTC
CASSFTGTGGFRRNEQFF
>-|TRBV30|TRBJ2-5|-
TGTGCCTGGAGTGTACTCACTCACCAAGAGACCCAGTACTTC
CAWSVLTHQETQYF
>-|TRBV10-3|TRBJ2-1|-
TGTGCCATCAGTGAAGGACCACTGGGCAATGAGCAGTTCTTC
CAISEGPLGNEQFF
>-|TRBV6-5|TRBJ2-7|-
TGTGCCAGCAGTTACTCTGAGGGGTCCTACGAGCAGTACTTC
CASSYSEGSYEQYF
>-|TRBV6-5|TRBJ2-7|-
TGTGCCAGCAGTTACGACTCCTTCCTGATCTCGGGCGAGCAGTACTTC
CASSYDSFLISGEQYF
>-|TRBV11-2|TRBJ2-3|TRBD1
TGTGCCAGCAGCTTACTAGGGACAGGGCTCTACCATACGCAGTATTTT
CASSLLGTGLYHTQYF
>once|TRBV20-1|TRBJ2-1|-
TGCAGTGCTAGACGAAGTATAGAGCAGTTCTTC
CSARRSIEQFF
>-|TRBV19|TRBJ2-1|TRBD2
TGTGCCAGTAGTATAGATCGAGGACTAGTCAATGAGCAGTTCTTC
CASSIDRGLVNEQFF
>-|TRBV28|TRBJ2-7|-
TGTGCCAGCAGTTTTCTCCCGAGGACTGGTTTCGAGCAGTACTTC
CASSFLPRTGFEQYF
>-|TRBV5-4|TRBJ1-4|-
TGTGCCAGCAGCTTGGGAGGAAAACGAGAAAAACTGTTTTTT
CASSLGGKREKLFF
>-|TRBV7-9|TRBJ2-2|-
TGTGCCAGCAGCCCCGGACTTCTCGCGAACACCGGGGAGCTGTTTTTT
CASSPGLLANTGELFF